The T cell receptor (beta chain) under discussion was sequenced for a study of T-cell reconstitution after alpha-beta-depleted transplantation in children. A library of TCRbeta sequences, prepared with unique molecular identifiers, was generated. One entry per CDR3 protein results from TCRdb running MiXCR on the PCR reads. This sample carries about 500,000 distinct CDR3 sequences, 32% of them seen once, and the ten largest clones take about 2.3%. Germline CDR1 WNHNN, CDR2 SYGVQD (reference sequence). This CDR3 has 19 amino acids. With 9 bases removed from V and 1 base from J, the gap between germline ends came to 29 bases.

This chain joins TRBV10-1 and TRBJ2-3, with a possible D match to TRBD2 (5 bases). Source: PBMCs from the stem cell graft donor, taken from the stem cell graft. The origin of this receptor is a human donor who donated a stem cell graft to a child with aplastic anemia. The CDR3 nucleotides read TGCGCCAGGAACGGGAAAAAGGGAGAGAAGACTCACTGCACAGATACGCAGTATTTT. Translating gives CARNGKKGEKTHCTDTQYF.